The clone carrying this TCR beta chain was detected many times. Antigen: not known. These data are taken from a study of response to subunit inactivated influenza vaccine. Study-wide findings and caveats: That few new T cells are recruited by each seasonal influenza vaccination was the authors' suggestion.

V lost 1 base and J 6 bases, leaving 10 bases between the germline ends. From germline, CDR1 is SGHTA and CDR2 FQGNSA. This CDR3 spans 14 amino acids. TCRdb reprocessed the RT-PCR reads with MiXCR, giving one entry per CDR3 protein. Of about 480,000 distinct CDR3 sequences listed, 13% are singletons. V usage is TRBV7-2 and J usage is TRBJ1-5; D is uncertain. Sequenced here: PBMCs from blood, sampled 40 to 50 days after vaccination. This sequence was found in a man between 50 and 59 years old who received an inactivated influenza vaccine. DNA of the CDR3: TGTGCCAGCAGCTTAGGAGTCGTTAGTCAGCCCCAGCATTTT. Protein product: CASSLGVVSQPQHF.